These 9 T cell receptor beta chains were sequenced from one sample in a study of OX40 agonist ivuxolimab in advanced cancers. Clones were sequenced by immunoSEQ multiplex PCR, and TCRdb holds only the in-frame ones, with some missing. There are about 120,000 clones in the sample; over 85% occur only once, and 0.15% to 0.17% lies in the top ten. This sample comprised CD4+ or CD8+ T cells sorted from blood, obtained in a trial of the OX40 agonist ivuxolimab. The receptors were sampled from an adult with an advanced solid tumor such as melanoma, head and neck, liver or kidney cancer.

The chain's CDR3 is CASSQAPQRGRREETQYF. CDR3 sequence (DNA): TGCGCCAGCAGCCAAGCCCCCCAACGCGGGAGAAGGGAAGAGACCCAGTACTTC. The chain carries TRBV4-1 and TRBJ2-5; 7 bases line up with TRBD2. Germline trimming cut 1 base from V and 3 bases from J; bases unmatched to any gene: 14. The CDR3 has 18 residues. Germline values: CDR1 MGHRA, CDR2 YSYEKL.

This chain links TRBV18 with TRBJ2-3; tentatively, D is TRBD1 or TRBD2 (6 bases each). The length of the CDR3 is 15 residues. The V gene's germline CDR1 is KGHSH and CDR2 LQKENI. The V end lost 5 bases, the J end lost 3 bases, and 15 bases lay between the germline ends. CDR3 protein: CASSSQTGLTDTQYF. The CDR3 DNA is TGTGCCAGCTCATCGCAGACAGGACTAACAGATACGCAGTATTTT.

This chain joins TRBV5-1 and TRBJ2-5; 16 bases line up with TRBD2. CDR3 length: 18 residues. Germline V gives CDR1 SGHRS, CDR2 YFSETQ. Unmatched junction bases numbered 10, after V lost 3 bases and J lost 5 bases. The CDR3 sequence is CASSWGLAGGRPGETQYF. CDR3 bases: TGCGCCAGCAGCTGGGGACTAGCGGGGGGGCGTCCCGGCGAGACCCAGTACTTC.

The V gene is TRBV7-9, the J gene TRBJ2-1, with 7 bases matching TRBD2. CDR3 length: 12 residues. Germline values: CDR1 SEHNR, CDR2 FQNEAQ (reference sequence). CDR3 DNA: TGTGTCGGGGGGAGCTCCTACAATGAGCAGTTCTTC. This translates into CVGGSSYNEQFF.

J is TRBJ2-4 and V is TRBV20-1; D uncertain. This CDR3 has 11 amino acids. V was cut by 0 bases and J by 8 bases, with 5 bases left in between. The germline V gene encodes CDR1 DFQATT and CDR2 SNEGSKA (reference sequence). The CDR3 loop reads CSARDLDIQYF. In nucleotides, the CDR3 is TGCAGTGCTAGAGATCTTGACATTCAGTACTTC.

This chain uses TRBV28 with TRBJ1-2; no clear D gene. Germline values: CDR1 MDHEN, CDR2 SYDVKM. The length of the CDR3 is 14 residues. Trimming pared 6 bases from V and 4 bases from J, leaving 15 bases between. The CDR3 is CASSLARAAYGYTF. The CDR3 DNA is TGTGCCAGCAGCTTAGCGCGGGCGGCCTATGGCTACACCTTC.

This chain links TRBV2 with TRBJ2-7; 7 bases are shared with TRBD1. Germline V gene lookup returns CDR1 SNHLY and CDR2 FYNNEI. The CDR3 is 13 amino acids. V lost 6 bases and J lost 5; bases outside the gene matches: 7. This CDR3 reads CASRKDRDHEQYF. The CDR3 DNA is TGTGCCAGCAGGAAAGACAGGGACCACGAGCAGTACTTC. Looking up the rest from reference TRBV2 and TRBJ2-7 gives the full variable domain: EPEVTQTPSHQVTQMGQEVILRCVPISNHLYFYWYRQILGQKVEFLVSFYNNEISEKSEIFDDQFSVERPDGSNFTLKIRSTKLEDSAMYFCASRKDRDHEQYFGPGTRLTVT.

This chain uses TRBV28 with TRBJ2-5; 10 bases agree with TRBD1. Trimming at V came to 7 bases and at J to 6 bases, leaving 5 bases not matched to a gene. Per germline, CDR1 MDHEN and CDR2 SYDVKM. The CDR3 has 13 residues. The CDR3 is CASIRQGAKTQYF. Written as DNA, the CDR3 is TGTGCCAGCATCCGACAGGGGGCAAAGACCCAGTACTTC.

This chain joins TRBV7-2 and TRBJ2-1; TRBD2 matches 7 bases. The CDR3 contains 13 residues. Per the germline V gene, CDR1 is SGHTA and CDR2 is FQGNSA. With 5 bases clipped from V and 10 bases from J, the junction kept 8 bases outside the gene matches. DNA of the CDR3: TGTGCCAGCAGCCCGTTTGACGGGAGGGAGCAGTTCTTC. Translated, it gives CASSPFDGREQFF.